A selection of T cell receptor beta chains follows, all from one sample in a study of patients and donors after allogeneic stem cell transplantation. TCRdb used MiXCR to reprocess the RT-PCR reads, holding one entry per CDR3 protein. The sample holds some 200,000 distinct CDR3 sequences, around two fifths seen once. The source material was blood, either unsorted or a sorted T cell fraction (not recorded which). These receptors all come from a human donor who was either an allogeneic HSCT recipient or a stem cell or donor lymphocyte infusion donor (not recorded which). It is not recorded whose cells these are; they may come from a transplant donor. CDR3s include the opening cysteine and the closing phenylalanine or tryptophan. D genes are given only for firm matches. The size entry is marked missing in some rows and otherwise reads once, few, many or a size class.

abundance	d_gene	v_gene	j_gene	CDR3nt	CDR3aa
NA	NA	TRBV6-1	TRBJ1-5	TGTGCCAGCACCGAAGGAGTTTACCAGCATTTT	CASTEGVYQHF
NA	NA	TRBV7-2	TRBJ1-5	TGTGCCAGCAGCTTAGAGATGGTCAATCAGCCCCAGCATTTT	CASSLEMVNQPQHF
few	NA	TRBV24-1	TRBJ2-1	TGTGCCACCAGTGATTTAAAGGGGGACCCCAAATCCTACAATGAGCAGTTCTTC	CATSDLKGDPKSYNEQFF
few	NA	TRBV13	TRBJ2-7	TGTGCCAGCAGCTTACAGGGAAGCTCCTACGAGCAGTACTTC	CASSLQGSSYEQYF
few	TRBD1	TRBV12-3/TRBV12-4	TRBJ1-1	TGTGCCAGCAGGGGACAGAGCATGAACACTGAAGCTTTCTTT	CASRGQSMNTEAFF
NA	NA	TRBV7-6	TRBJ1-5	TGTGCCAGCAGCCCGGACACCGGATTCAATCAGCCCCAGCATTTT	CASSPDTGFNQPQHF
few	NA	TRBV27	TRBJ1-1	TGTGCCAGCAGTTTATCTTTGCAGGCGACAGAAGATGAAGCTTTCTTT	CASSLSLQATEDEAFF
NA	NA	TRBV7-9	TRBJ1-1	TGTGCCAGCAGCTTACTAGGGAAGGTCACTGAAGCTTTCTTT	CASSLLGKVTEAFF
NA	NA	TRBV2	TRBJ2-1	TGTGCCAGCAGCGAATCCTCGGTCCGCGGCCGGTCTTACAATGAGCAGTTCTTC	CASSESSVRGRSYNEQFF
NA	TRBD1	TRBV12-3/TRBV12-4	TRBJ1-5	TGTGCCTGCGGACAGGGCCGAATACAGCCCCAGCATTTT	CACGQGRIQPQHF
NA	TRBD1	TRBV9	TRBJ1-5	TGTGCCAGCAGCGTAGACGGGACAGGGTCCCAGCCCCAGCATTTT	CASSVDGTGSQPQHF
few	TRBD2	TRBV13	TRBJ2-1	TGTGCCAGCGGCTATCGTAGCGGGGTCTCCTACAATGAGCAGTTCTTC	CASGYRSGVSYNEQFF
few	NA	TRBV7-6	TRBJ1-5	TGTGCCAGCAGCTTAGGCGGCCGGGGGGAAAGCAATCAGCCCCAGCATTTT	CASSLGGRGESNQPQHF
NA	TRBD2	TRBV9	TRBJ2-7	TGTGCCAGCAGCGTAGAAGAGCGGGAGTCCCACGAGCAGTACTTC	CASSVEERESHEQYF
NA	TRBD1	TRBV29-1	TRBJ1-4	TGCAGCGTTGGGGACAGGGGGAATGAAAAACTGTTTTTT	CSVGDRGNEKLFF
NA	NA	TRBV5-1	TRBJ2-3	TGCGCCACCCGGCCCAGAGGGGCTCTCACAGATACGCAGTATTTT	CATRPRGALTDTQYF
NA	TRBD1	TRBV7-9	TRBJ2-3	TGTGCCAGCAGTGTGGACAGGGAAGGAGATACGCAGTATTTT	CASSVDREGDTQYF
NA	NA	TRBV3-1	TRBJ2-3	TGTGCCAGCAGCCAACGGACGGGACGCACAGATACGCAGTATTTT	CASSQRTGRTDTQYF